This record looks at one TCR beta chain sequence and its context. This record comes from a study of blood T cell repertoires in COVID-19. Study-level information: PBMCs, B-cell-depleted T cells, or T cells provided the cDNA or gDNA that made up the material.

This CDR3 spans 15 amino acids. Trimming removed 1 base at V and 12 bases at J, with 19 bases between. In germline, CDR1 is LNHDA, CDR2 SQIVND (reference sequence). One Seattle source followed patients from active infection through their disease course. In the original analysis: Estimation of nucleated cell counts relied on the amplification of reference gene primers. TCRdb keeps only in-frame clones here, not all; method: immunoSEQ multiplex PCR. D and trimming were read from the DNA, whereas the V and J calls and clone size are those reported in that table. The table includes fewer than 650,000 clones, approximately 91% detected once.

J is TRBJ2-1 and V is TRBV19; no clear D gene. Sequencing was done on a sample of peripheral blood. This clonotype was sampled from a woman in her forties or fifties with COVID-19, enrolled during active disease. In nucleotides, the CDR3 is TGTGCCAGTAGTATAGGAGACTCGCTCACAATGAGGCAGTTCTTC. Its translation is CASSIGDSLTMRQFF.